These 17 T cell receptor beta chains were sequenced from one sample in a study of beta chain features in type 1 diabetes. The entirety of the isolated RNA underwent reverse transcription, so expressed TCRB transcripts were sequenced. Assay used: immunoSEQ multiplex PCR; TCRdb lists only in-frame clones, some missing. Counted here are about 180,000 clones, 13% occurring once; the ten biggest clones make up 0.5% to 0.75%. Source material: central memory CD4+ T cells from blood. Receptor source: a woman between 18 and 29 years old in good health.

The chain is built from TRBV5-4 and TRBJ2-2; 7 bases fit TRBD1. Losses at the gene ends were 0 bases for V and 3 bases for J; bases not matched to a gene: 2. The CDR3 is 15 residues long. Germline CDR1 reads SGHNT; CDR2 reads YYREEE (reference sequence). CDR3 amino acids: CASSLGGQYTGELFF. The CDR3 DNA follows: TGTGCCAGCAGCTTGGGGGGACAGTACACCGGGGAGCTGTTTTTT. Using reference TRBV5-4 and TRBJ2-2 for the parts outside the CDR3, the full variable domain is ETGVTQSPTHLIKTRGQQVTLRCSSQSGHNTVSWYQQALGQGPQFIFQYYREEENGRGNFPPRFSGLQFPNYSSELNVNALELDDSALYLCASSLGGQYTGELFFGEGSRLTVL.

This rearrangement joins TRBV30 to TRBJ2-2; possible D gene TRBD1, 6 bases. Germline values: CDR1 GTSNPN, CDR2 SVGIG (reference sequence). V gave up 2 bases and J gave up 6 bases, with 13 bases separating them. The CDR3 consists of 14 residues. The CDR3 DNA is TGTGCCTGGAGTAGGGGGATTCCTGCCGGGGAGCTGTTTTTT. This sequence encodes CAWSRGIPAGELFF. Full variable domain (missing parts from reference TRBV30 and TRBJ2-2): SQTIHQWPATLVQPVGSPLSLECTVEGTSNPNLYWYRQAAGRGLQLLFYSVGIGQISSEVPQNLSASRPQDRQFILSSKKLLLSDSGFYLCAWSRGIPAGELFFGEGSRLTVL.

The CDR3 nucleotides read TGTGCCAGCAAAGGCCGGCCCCGAGAGGGCACTGAAGCTTTCTTT. The encoded protein is CASKGRPREGTEAFF. The chain combines TRBV27 with TRBJ1-1, with D hard to call. The germline V gene encodes CDR1 MNHEY and CDR2 SMNVEV (reference sequence). The CDR3 spans 15 residues. The ends were cut back, 7 bases at V and 4 bases at J, with 19 bases in the middle.

The chain uses TRBV4-1 and TRBJ1-4; no clear D gene. This CDR3 is built from 16 residues. CDR1 MGHRA and CDR2 YSYEKL come from the germline V gene. Trimming stripped 3 bases from V and 3 bases from J, with 14 bases between. The DNA for the CDR3 is TGCGCCAGCAGCCATCTTCCGACGGGTGCTAATGAAAAACTGTTTTTT. Translation gives CASSHLPTGANEKLFF.

The rearrangement links TRBV18 to TRBJ2-1, with D possibly TRBD1 on 5 matching bases. CDR1 is KGHSH and CDR2 is LQKENI in the germline V gene. This CDR3 contains 16 residues. Trimming removed 2 bases from V and 7 bases from J, with 18 bases in between. The CDR3 nucleotides are TGTGCCAGCTCACCATCAAAGGGGTTCGCTAATAATGAGCAGTTCTTC. It is translated as CASSPSKGFANNEQFF.

The chain uses TRBV5-4 and TRBJ2-5, with TRBD1 matching 8 bases. This CDR3 spans 16 amino acids. The V gene end was trimmed by 0 bases and the J gene end by 5 bases; junction bases not matched to a gene: 9. Germline CDR1 SGHNT, CDR2 YYREEE (reference sequence). The CDR3 coding sequence is TGTGCCAGCAGCTTGGGGCCCCAGGGGGCTCTGGAGACCCAGTACTTC. As protein: CASSLGPQGALETQYF.

The chain is built from TRBV18 and TRBJ2-5; possible D gene TRBD2, 6 bases. Germline lookup yields CDR1 KGHSH and CDR2 LQKENI. The CDR3 consists of 15 residues. The V and J ends lost 1 base and 2 bases respectively, with 11 bases between them. The CDR3 region has the DNA TGTGCCAGCTCACCACTGACGGGAGTGCAAGAGACCCAGTACTTC. This gives the protein CASSPLTGVQETQYF.

The CDR3 spells CASSQQGNTEAFF. The CDR3 DNA reads as TGTGCCAGCAGCCAGCAGGGGAACACTGAAGCTTTCTTT. The chain is built from TRBV6-4 and TRBJ1-1, with TRBD1 as a possible D gene (5 bases). Germline V gene lookup returns CDR1 MRHNA and CDR2 SNTAGT. V lost 6 bases, J lost 1 base, and 9 bases lay in between. The CDR3 runs 13 residues.

V usage is TRBV4-1 and J usage is TRBJ2-3; tentative D call: TRBD2 (5 bases). CDR1 MGHRA and CDR2 YSYEKL come from the germline V gene. The CDR3 runs 17 residues. Between the trimmed V and J ends, which lost 1 base and 4 bases, there was a span of 18 bases. CDR3 coding DNA: TGCGCCAGCAGCCAAGGAATAGCGAACGCGGCCGCAGATACGCAGTATTTT. It codes for CASSQGIANAAADTQYF.

This clone was picked up a small number of times. The chain joins TRBV30 to TRBJ2-6; TRBD1 is a possible D gene (7 bases). Germline V gene lookup returns CDR1 GTSNPN and CDR2 SVGIG (reference sequence). Deletions cut 2 bases from V and 0 bases from J, with 14 bases between. The CDR3 length is 17 residues. DNA of the CDR3: TGTGCCTGGAGTCATCGACAGGGACTCTCTGGGGCCAACGTCCTGACTTTC. Residues: CAWSHRQGLSGANVLTF. Based on the CDR3 plus reference TRBV30 and TRBJ2-6, the full variable domain is SQTIHQWPATLVQPVGSPLSLECTVEGTSNPNLYWYRQAAGRGLQLLFYSVGIGQISSEVPQNLSASRPQDRQFILSSKKLLLSDSGFYLCAWSHRQGLSGANVLTFGAGSRLTVL.

This clone showed up just a few times. The CDR3 protein is CASSPSETGELFF. The CDR3 nucleotides read TGCGCCAGCAGCCCATCGGAGACCGGGGAGCTGTTTTTT. The chain has TRBV5-1 and TRBJ2-2; D is unresolved. The germline V gene has CDR1 SGHRS and CDR2 YFSETQ. Trimming pared 4 bases from V and 5 bases from J, leaving 9 bases between. The CDR3 sequence is 13 residues long.

This clone was seen only a few times. This chain uses TRBV10-2 with TRBJ1-1, with TRBD1 identical over 11 bases. The junction had 8 bases not matched to a gene; V was cut back by 8 bases and J by 6 bases. The CDR3 has 14 residues. Germline-derived CDR1 and CDR2 are WSHSY and SAAADI. CDR3 bases: TGCGCCAGCGGAGGGGGACAGGGGGTTTCTGAAGCTTTCTTT. Translated, it gives CASGGGQGVSEAFF.

This chain connects TRBV19 to TRBJ2-5; 10 bases agree with TRBD1. Germline assignment: CDR1 LNHDA and CDR2 SQIVND (reference sequence). V shed 7 bases, J shed 4 bases, and the junction held 3 bases outside the gene matches. There are 13 residues in the CDR3. The CDR3 DNA reads as TGTGCCAGTACCCGGGACAGGGGAGAGACCCAGTACTTC. This sequence encodes CASTRDRGETQYF.

For this clone: The junction departs from germline at one end; a sequencing error may be responsible. The CDR3 DNA reads as TGTGCCAGCAGTGAAGTCTCAGGGGGGCACTTC. As protein: CASSEVSGGHF. The chain uses TRBV2 and TRBJ2-7, with D maybe TRBD1 (7 bases). The CDR3 totals 11 residues. CDR1 is SNHLY, CDR2 FYNNEI, per germline.

The sample holds a few counts of this clone. V and J are TRBV7-2 and TRBJ2-7; 7 bases map to TRBD1. The length of the CDR3 is 13 residues. CDR1 and CDR2 from the germline V gene are SGHTA and FQGNSA. V gave up 6 bases and J gave up 3 bases; unmatched junction bases: 5. Here the CDR3 DNA reads TGTGCCAGCAGAAGGGACAGCCTCTACGAGCAGTACTTC. Translating gives CASRRDSLYEQYF.

In the case of this clone: This same CDR3 is encoded by further DNA sequences in the sample. The gene calls are TRBV6-5 and TRBJ2-1, with D hard to call. V dropped 0 bases and J dropped 4 bases, with 4 bases sitting between them. CDR3 size: 13 residues. From germline, CDR1 is MNHEY and CDR2 SVGAGI. The CDR3 DNA is TGTGCCAGCAGTTACTCGAGATACAATGAGCAGTTCTTC. The encoded protein is CASSYSRYNEQFF.

This clone was observed a few times. J is TRBJ1-5 and V is TRBV29-1; the match to TRBD1 covers 8 bases. The CDR3 is 12 amino acids. CDR1 is SQVTM and CDR2 is ANQGSEA in the germline V gene. The ends lost 6 bases at V and 8 bases at J; junction bases unmatched: 6. CDR3 nucleotides: TGCAGCGTCGGACAGGGAATGGAGCCCCAGCATTTT. Amino acid sequence: CSVGQGMEPQHF.